The clone carrying this TCR beta chain has ten or more counts. Antigen unknown. The time point: newly diagnosed GD, antithyroid drugs for less than 3 months. The authors made the TCR library using RNA they extracted from PBMCs. The entry originates in a study of regulatory T cells in long-lasting Graves disease. Findings and caveats of the study: Persistent-disease Graves' patients showed less TCR diversity than new cases. Persistent disease was characterized by preferential usage of TRBV28, TRBJ1-2 and TRBJ2-5.

The V gene's germline CDR1 is SGHVS and CDR2 FQNEAQ. This CDR3 spans 18 amino acids. Trimming took off 6 bases at V and 0 bases at J, with 21 bases between the two ends. Through Arm-PCR of CDR3 regions and iRepertoire HTBI primers, TCR beta libraries were built. TCRdb reprocessed the multiplex PCR reads via MiXCR and lists one record per CDR3 protein. The table has 540,000 or so distinct CDR3 sequences, 13% seen once. These data also featured in a second study, about T cells in Graves' hyperthyroidism and ophthalmopathy. From that second work: An initial round of RT-PCR targeting the TCR CDR3 relied on the HTBI primer set.

The sample here was peripheral blood mononuclear cells (PBMCs), taken at new diagnosis, from a patient treated with antithyroid drugs. The gene calls are TRBV7-8 and TRBJ2-1; the D is unclear. This clonotype originated in a man younger than 45 with Graves disease. CDR3 DNA: TGTGCCAGCAGTCCATTGCCCCTTTATTCGAGCTCCTACAATGAGCAGTTCTTC. Translated: CASSPLPLYSSSYNEQFF. The full variable domain, in which reference TRBV7-8 and TRBJ2-1 provide the parts outside the CDR3, is GAGVSQSPRYKVAKRGQDVALRCDPISGHVSLFWYQQALGQGPEFLTYFQNEAQLDKSGLPSDRFFAERPEGSVSTLKIQRTQQEDSAVYLCASSPLPLYSSSYNEQFFGPGTRLTVL.